This T cell receptor (beta chain) was recorded in a study of blood T cell repertoires in COVID-19. Under the authors' procedure: Counts of nucleated cells, estimated from reference gene primer amplification, were obtained. Sequencing was performed with immunoSEQ multiplex PCR; in TCRdb, only in-frame clones are kept and a portion is missing. The V and J calls and the clone size are those of that table, but D and trimming were determined from the DNA. Here the sample spans under 150,000 clones, more than 75% being singletons. The receptor comes from a man aged 80 or over with acute or convalescent COVID-19. The source material was peripheral blood.

The CDR3: CAISDPQRDRTYEQYF. The DNA of the CDR3 is TGTGCCATCAGTGACCCCCAAAGGGACAGAACCTACGAGCAGTACTTC. The rearrangement links TRBV10-3 to TRBJ2-7, with TRBD1 matching over 7 bases. The CDR3 is 16 amino acids. The germline CDR1 and CDR2 sequences are ENHRY and SYGVKD. The V segment lost 3 bases and the J segment 2 bases; nucleotides outside the gene matches: 10.